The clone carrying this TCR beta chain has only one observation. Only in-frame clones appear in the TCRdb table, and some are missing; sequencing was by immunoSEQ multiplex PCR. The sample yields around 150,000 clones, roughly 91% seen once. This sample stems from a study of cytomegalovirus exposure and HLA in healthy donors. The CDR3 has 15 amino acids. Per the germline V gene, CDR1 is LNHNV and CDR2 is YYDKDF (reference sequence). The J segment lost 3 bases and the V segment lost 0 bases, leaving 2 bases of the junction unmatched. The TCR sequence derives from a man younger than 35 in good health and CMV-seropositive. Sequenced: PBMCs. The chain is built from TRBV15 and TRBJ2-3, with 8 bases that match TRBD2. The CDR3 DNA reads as TGTGCCACCAGCAGAGATCGGGGGGGTACAGATACGCAGTATTTT. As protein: CATSRDRGGTDTQYF.